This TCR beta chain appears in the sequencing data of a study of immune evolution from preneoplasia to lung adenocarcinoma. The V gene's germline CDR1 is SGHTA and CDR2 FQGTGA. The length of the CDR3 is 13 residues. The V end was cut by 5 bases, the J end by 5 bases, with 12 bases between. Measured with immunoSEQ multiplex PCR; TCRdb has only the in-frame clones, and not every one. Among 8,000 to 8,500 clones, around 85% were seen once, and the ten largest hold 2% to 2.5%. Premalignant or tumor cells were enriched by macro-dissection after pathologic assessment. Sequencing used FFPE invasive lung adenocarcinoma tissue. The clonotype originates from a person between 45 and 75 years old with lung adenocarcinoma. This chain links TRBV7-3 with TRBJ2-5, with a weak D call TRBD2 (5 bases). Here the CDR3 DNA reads TGTGCCAGCAGCAGGTGGACTGGCGAGACCCAGTACTTC. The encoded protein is CASSRWTGETQYF.